This T cell receptor beta chain stems from a study of blood T cell repertoires in COVID-19. In the study overall: Donors in the United States, Italy and Spain gave samples during acute or convalescent COVID-19.

Source study methods: Reference gene primer amplification gave nucleated cell count estimates. Repertoires were generated with immunoSEQ multiplex PCR, while TCRdb's copy carries only in-frame clones and drops some. D and trimming were read from the DNA, whereas the V and J calls and clone size are those reported in that table. The sample yields about 350,000 clones, about 87% seen once. Followed over time, Seattle patients had been enrolled while infection was active. The sample consisted of peripheral blood. This receptor was identified in a man between 25 and 39 years old with COVID-19, enrolled during active disease.

The CDR3 nucleotides read TGTGCCAGCAGCCCTACTAATTCACCCCTCCACTTT. Protein product: CASSPTNSPLHF. The rearrangement uses TRBV7-2 and TRBJ1-6; D not resolved. V lost 5 bases and J 6 bases, leaving 5 bases between the germline ends. The germline V gene has CDR1 SGHTA and CDR2 FQGNSA. CDR3 length: 12 amino acids.